One sample yielded the 10 T cell receptor beta chains listed below, sequenced in a study of T cells in Graves' hyperthyroidism and ophthalmopathy. RNA transcripts gave rise to amplified TCR beta CDR3 regions. Researchers ran a first-round RT-PCR on the TCR CDR3 using the HTBI primer set. TCRdb ran MiXCR on the multiplex PCR reads and lists one entry per CDR3 protein. The sample holds 500,000 to 800,000 distinct CDR3 sequences, about 45% seen once. The sequenced sample was peripheral blood or thyroid tissue (not recorded which). Receptor source: an adult man with Graves' disease, either hyperthyroidism or ophthalmopathy (not recorded which).

This clonotype has a single count. The junction and the germline gene differ at one end; a read error may be behind it. The CDR3 coding sequence is TGCGCCAGCAGTCCCGGACAGGGCCTGGGAGCTTTCTTT. Protein product: CASSPGQGLGAFF. The V call is TRBV6-5, the J call TRBJ1-1, with 8 bases identical to TRBD1. CDR1 is MNHEY, CDR2 SVGAGI, per germline. The CDR3 contains 13 residues.

The V gene is TRBV20-1, the J gene TRBJ2-3, with D unresolved. This CDR3 is built from 13 residues. Deletions cut 1 base from V and 6 bases from J, with 11 bases between. Germline V lookup: CDR1 DFQATT, CDR2 SNEGSKA (reference sequence). The CDR3: CSARVVAPDTQYF. CDR3 sequence (DNA): TGCAGTGCTAGAGTTGTCGCCCCGGATACGCAGTATTTT.

The sample holds a few counts of this clonotype. The chain couples TRBV29-1 to TRBJ1-1; 12 bases are shared with TRBD1. From germline, CDR1 is SQVTM and CDR2 ANQGSEA. Trimming cost V 3 bases and J 0 bases; bases outside gene matches: 2. The CDR3 runs 15 residues. This chain's CDR3 is CSVEGTGGLNTEAFF. CDR3 DNA: TGCAGCGTTGAGGGGACAGGGGGCTTGAACACTGAAGCTTTCTTT.

The V and J genes are TRBV15 and TRBJ1-5, with 8 bases that match TRBD1. CDR3 length: 18 amino acids. The germline V gene has CDR1 LNHNV and CDR2 YYDKDF (reference sequence). Trimming at V came to 5 bases and at J to 2 bases, leaving 14 bases not matched to a gene. The CDR3 DNA reads TGTGCCACCAGCGTCACAGGGGGTCGCGTCGCCGGCAATCAGCCCCAGCATTTT. As protein: CATSVTGGRVAGNQPQHF.

The chain has TRBV29-1 and TRBJ1-2; no firm D call. There are 13 residues in the CDR3. The germline V gene has CDR1 SQVTM and CDR2 ANQGSEA. With 6 bases removed from V and 5 bases from J, the gap between germline ends came to 16 bases. The CDR3 loop is CSVQVSTSYGYTF. CDR3 bases: TGCAGCGTCCAGGTTTCAACATCGTATGGCTACACCTTC. Filled out from reference TRBV29-1 and TRBJ1-2, the complete variable domain reads SAVISQKPSRDICQRGTSLTIQCQVDSQVTMMFWYRQQPGQSLTLIATANQGSEATYESGFVIDKFPISRPNLTFSTLTVSNMSPEDSSIYLCSVQVSTSYGYTFGSGTRLTVV.

This clonotype was detected many times. This chain connects TRBV20-1 to TRBJ1-5; D gene unclear. CDR3 length equals 11 residues. Per the germline V gene, CDR1 is DFQATT and CDR2 is SNEGSKA (reference sequence). Trimming took off 3 bases at V and 9 bases at J, with 9 bases between the two ends. CDR3 nucleotides: TGCAGTGCTAGGGAGTCGGGGCCCCAGCATTTT. The encoded protein is CSARESGPQHF.

Here the CDR3 reads CATSSYSVHIYEQYF. The CDR3 nucleotides read TGTGCCACCAGCAGTTACTCCGTCCATATCTACGAGCAGTACTTC. V and J are TRBV15 and TRBJ2-7, with no clear D. Germline-derived CDR1 and CDR2 are LNHNV and YYDKDF (reference sequence). Trimming removed 3 bases at V and 3 bases at J, with 15 bases between. The CDR3 consists of 15 residues.

This clonotype was seen only a few times. The rearrangement links TRBV5-8 to TRBJ1-1, with a possible D match to TRBD1 (5 bases). The germline gives CDR1 SGHTS, CDR2 YDEGEE. V lost 3 bases and J 0 bases, leaving 9 bases between the germline ends. The CDR3 loop spans 14 amino acids. The DNA for the CDR3 is TGTGCCAGCAGCTACAGGATTGTGAACACTGAAGCTTTCTTT. Protein product: CASSYRIVNTEAFF.

A few counts support this clonotype. This sequence joins TRBV20-1 and TRBJ1-1; TRBD1 might be the D (6 bases). This CDR3 contains 13 residues. Germline values: CDR1 DFQATT, CDR2 SNEGSKA (reference sequence). V dropped 6 bases and J dropped 0 bases, with 11 bases sitting between them. This CDR3 reads CSALGHLNTEAFF. Written as DNA, the CDR3 is TGCAGTGCCCTGGGACATTTGAACACTGAAGCTTTCTTT.

This clonotype was observed many times. This sequence joins TRBV6-5 and TRBJ2-5; weak D call: TRBD2 (6 bases). The V and J ends lost 8 bases and 0 bases respectively, with 10 bases between them. Germline V gene lookup returns CDR1 MNHEY and CDR2 SVGAGI. This CDR3 has 13 amino acids. CDR3 region: CASHGTHQETQYF. The CDR3 nucleotides read TGTGCCAGCCACGGGACTCACCAAGAGACCCAGTACTTC.